A single sample is the source of the 20 T cell receptor beta chains below, sequenced in a study of blood T cells in healthy people across ages. It was with a sample-barcoded 5' primer and a J-beta primer mix that a second PCR of roughly 7 to 12 cycles was run. TCRdb fed the 5' RACE reads into MiXCR, producing one record per CDR3 protein. The sample lists over 1,200,000 distinct CDR3 sequences, approximately 59% occurring once. Sequenced material: blood. The receptors were gathered from a man between 18 and 29 years old in good health.

This chain links TRBV2 with TRBJ2-7, with 7 bases fitting TRBD2. The germline V gene has CDR1 SNHLY and CDR2 FYNNEI. V lost 7 bases, J lost 3 bases, and 9 bases stayed unmatched. The CDR3 is made up of 14 amino acids. CDR3 DNA: TGTGCCAGCACTCCGCTGGGAGGGGTCTACGAGCAGTACTTC. Protein: CASTPLGGVYEQYF.

The V gene is TRBV12-5, the J gene TRBJ2-7; D not certain. CDR3 length: 17 amino acids. The germline V and J ends were trimmed by 3 bases and 3 bases, with 21 bases remaining between them. Germline values: CDR1 LGHNT, CDR2 FRNRAP. CDR3 in amino acids: CASGFPLPGQYGYEQYF. The DNA of the CDR3 is TGTGCTAGTGGTTTTCCTCTCCCCGGGCAGTATGGCTACGAGCAGTACTTC.

The V gene is TRBV7-9, the J gene TRBJ2-3; 7 nucleotides agree with TRBD1. The CDR3 covers 15 residues. V lost 3 bases and J lost 6; bases outside the gene matches: 9. Germline CDR1 is SEHNR and CDR2 is FQNEAQ (reference sequence). CDR3 nucleotides: TGTGCCAGCAGCTTTACAGGGGACCCGGCGGATACGCAGTATTTT. As protein: CASSFTGDPADTQYF.

In its sample, this clonotype was seen a few times. The chain uses TRBV7-6 and TRBJ2-6; D is unresolved. This CDR3 has 20 amino acids. Trimming took 5 bases from V and 0 from J, leaving 23 bases between them. Per germline, CDR1 SGHVS and CDR2 FNYEAQ. CDR3 loop: CASSLLRVGGSDSGANVLTF. The CDR3, as DNA: TGTGCCAGCAGCCTACTTCGGGTTGGTGGGTCTGACTCTGGGGCCAACGTCCTGACTTTC. Full variable domain (outside the CDR3, taken from reference TRBV7-6 and TRBJ2-6): GAGVSQSPRYKVTKRGQDVALRCDPISGHVSLYWYRQALGQGPEFLTYFNYEAQQDKSGLPNDRFSAERPEGSISTLTIQRTEQRDSAMYRCASSLLRVGGSDSGANVLTFGAGSRLTVL.

The CDR3 is CSARPNRGQETQYF. The DNA of the CDR3 is TGCAGTGCTCGGCCAAACAGGGGGCAAGAGACCCAGTACTTC. This chain uses TRBV20-1 with TRBJ2-5, with 8 bases lining up with TRBD1. The CDR3 is made up of 14 amino acids. Germline assignment: CDR1 DFQATT and CDR2 SNEGSKA (reference sequence). J was trimmed by 2 bases and V by 5 bases; bases with no gene match: 7.

The gene calls are TRBV12-3 or TRBV12-4 and TRBJ1-2; TRBD1 aligns across 10 bases. V was clipped by 5 bases and J by 6 bases; unmatched bases: 12. This CDR3 has 16 amino acids. The CDR3 DNA follows: TGTGCCAGCAGTCTAGGTCTCGGGACAGGGGACCATGGCTACACCTTC. It translates to CASSLGLGTGDHGYTF.

This clonotype was found a few times. The V and J genes are TRBV20-1 and TRBJ2-7; D gene unclear. The CDR3 extends over 12 amino acids. V was cut by 3 bases and J by 1 base, with 7 bases left in between. CDR1 is DFQATT, CDR2 SNEGSKA, per germline (reference sequence). The CDR3 loop reads CSASSTSYEQYF. DNA of the CDR3: TGCAGTGCTAGTAGTACTTCCTACGAGCAGTACTTC.

About this clonotype itself: The junction differs from germline at one of its ends, possibly a read error. The chain has TRBV6-5 and TRBJ1-4; the D gene is possibly TRBD1 (5 bases). Per the germline V gene, CDR1 is MNHEY and CDR2 is SVGAGI. The CDR3 contains 15 residues. In nucleotides, the CDR3 is TGTGCCAGCAGTCACTCCAGACAGCCTAATGAAAAACTGTTTTTT. Amino acids: CASSHSRQPNEKLFF.

This clonotype was counted once. The chain has TRBV30 and TRBJ2-1; 9 positions match TRBD2. J gave up 2 bases and V 0 bases, and 14 bases lay outside the gene matches. The CDR3 covers 19 residues. Germline lookup yields CDR1 GTSNPN and CDR2 SVGIG (reference sequence). CDR3: CAWSVRGGSGRRTYNEQFF. As DNA, the CDR3 is TGTGCCTGGAGTGTACGAGGGGGTAGCGGGAGAAGAACCTACAATGAGCAGTTCTTC. Filled out from reference TRBV30 and TRBJ2-1, the complete variable domain reads SQTIHQWPATLVQPVGSPLSLECTVEGTSNPNLYWYRQAAGRGLQLLFYSVGIGQISSEVPQNLSASRPQDRQFILSSKKLLLSDSGFYLCAWSVRGGSGRRTYNEQFFGPGTRLTVL.

The chain joins TRBV7-2 to TRBJ2-3; 9 nucleotides align to TRBD2. Germline V CDR1 and CDR2: SGHTA, FQGNSA. The V gene end was trimmed by 1 base and the J gene end by 5 bases; junction bases not matched to a gene: 10. The CDR3 contains 17 residues. The CDR3 DNA reads TGTGCCAGCAGCTTAGTTGGGTGGACTAGCGTTCGAGATACGCAGTATTTT. Amino acid sequence: CASSLVGWTSVRDTQYF.

This chain uses TRBV7-2 with TRBJ2-7, with TRBD2 matching over 11 bases. After removal of 5 bases from V and 3 bases from J, the junction contained 6 bases not matched to a gene. The CDR3 contains 15 residues. Germline V gene data show CDR1 as SGHTA and CDR2 as FQGNSA. Written as DNA, the CDR3 is TGTGCCAGCAGCCACTACGGGACTAGCGGCTACGAGCAGTACTTC. This encodes CASSHYGTSGYEQYF.

J is TRBJ2-7 and V is TRBV7-9; 8 bases fit TRBD2. Germline-derived CDR1 and CDR2 are SEHNR and FQNEAQ (reference sequence). The V segment lost 11 bases and the J segment 5 bases; nucleotides outside the gene matches: 5. The CDR3 extends over 11 amino acids. The CDR3 DNA reads TGTGCCGCGGGGGGCGGAGACGAGCAGTACTTC. It codes for CAAGGGDEQYF.

This chain joins TRBV25-1 and TRBJ2-7; no definite D call. The V gene lost 4 bases and the J gene lost 2 bases, with 12 bases spanning the gap. This CDR3 spans 14 amino acids. Germline CDR1 and CDR2: MGHDK and SYGVNS. DNA of the CDR3: TGTGCCAGCAGTGTTGCGCTAGGAGCCTACGAGCAGTACTTC. Its translation is CASSVALGAYEQYF.

V is TRBV7-2 and J is TRBJ2-7; D is perhaps TRBD1 (6 bases). The CDR3 is made up of 15 amino acids. Germline V gene data show CDR1 as SGHTA and CDR2 as FQGNSA. The V end lost 2 bases, the J end lost 6 bases, and 17 bases lay between the germline ends. The CDR3 bases are TGTGCCAGCAGCTTAAGGACAGAGTATGGGTTCGAGCAGTACTTC. Translated: CASSLRTEYGFEQYF.

The chain has TRBV18 and TRBJ1-2, with no clear D. CDR1 is KGHSH, CDR2 LQKENI, per germline. The CDR3 loop spans 14 amino acids. V lost 5 bases and J lost 0, with 10 bases in between. For the CDR3, the DNA is TGTGCCAGCTCAGCTGACGTTACTAACTATGGCTACACCTTC. Residues: CASSADVTNYGYTF. The variable domain in full, completed from reference TRBV18 and TRBJ1-2, reads NAGVMQNPRHLVRRRGQEARLRCSPMKGHSHVYWYRQLPEEGLKFMVYLQKENIIDESGMPKERFSAEFPKEGPSILRIQQVVRGDSAAYFCASSADVTNYGYTFGSGTRLTVV.

This sequence joins TRBV20-1 and TRBJ2-5; possibly TRBD2 for D (7 bases). The CDR3 has 13 amino acids. Germline CDR1 and CDR2: DFQATT and SNEGSKA (reference sequence). Trimming left V 4 bases short and J 6 bases short, with 15 bases between. This chain's CDR3 is CSANPSGGQTQYF. The CDR3 DNA follows: TGCAGTGCTAACCCTTCGGGGGGCCAGACCCAGTACTTC.

V usage is TRBV7-2 and J usage is TRBJ2-6, with 9 bases matching TRBD2. V gave up 5 bases and J gave up 8 bases; unmatched junction bases: 10. The germline V gene has CDR1 SGHTA and CDR2 FQGNSA. The CDR3 runs to 16 residues. CDR3: CASSRSPGTSTNVLTF. The CDR3 bases are TGTGCCAGCAGCCGTTCCCCCGGGACTAGCACCAACGTCCTGACTTTC.

This clonotype was recorded a few times. The chain combines TRBV4-2 with TRBJ2-3; 7 nucleotides match TRBD2. V shed 3 bases, J shed 2 bases, and the junction held 11 bases outside the gene matches. The germline V gene encodes CDR1 LGHNA and CDR2 YNFKEQ. The CDR3 runs 17 residues. The CDR3 protein is CASSQVSGGPSTDTQYF. CDR3 coding DNA: TGTGCCAGCAGCCAGGTTTCGGGGGGACCCTCCACAGATACGCAGTATTTT.

The chain couples TRBV28 to TRBJ1-1; unclear D gene. Trimming shortened V by 8 bases and J by 2 bases, and 15 bases separated the two germline ends. The germline CDR1 and CDR2 sequences are MDHEN and SYDVKM. The CDR3 has 14 amino acids. The CDR3, as DNA: TGTGCCAGCCGAATTTTCGGGAGTAACACTGAAGCTTTCTTT. As protein: CASRIFGSNTEAFF.

The sample holds one count of this clonotype. J is TRBJ2-1 and V is TRBV9; D not certain. Germline lookup yields CDR1 SGDLS and CDR2 YYNGEE. Trimming took 0 bases from V and 7 from J, leaving 8 bases between them. CDR3 length: 13 residues. CDR3 residues: CASSVAGWNEQFF. CDR3 in DNA: TGTGCCAGCAGCGTAGCTGGGTGGAATGAGCAGTTCTTC.